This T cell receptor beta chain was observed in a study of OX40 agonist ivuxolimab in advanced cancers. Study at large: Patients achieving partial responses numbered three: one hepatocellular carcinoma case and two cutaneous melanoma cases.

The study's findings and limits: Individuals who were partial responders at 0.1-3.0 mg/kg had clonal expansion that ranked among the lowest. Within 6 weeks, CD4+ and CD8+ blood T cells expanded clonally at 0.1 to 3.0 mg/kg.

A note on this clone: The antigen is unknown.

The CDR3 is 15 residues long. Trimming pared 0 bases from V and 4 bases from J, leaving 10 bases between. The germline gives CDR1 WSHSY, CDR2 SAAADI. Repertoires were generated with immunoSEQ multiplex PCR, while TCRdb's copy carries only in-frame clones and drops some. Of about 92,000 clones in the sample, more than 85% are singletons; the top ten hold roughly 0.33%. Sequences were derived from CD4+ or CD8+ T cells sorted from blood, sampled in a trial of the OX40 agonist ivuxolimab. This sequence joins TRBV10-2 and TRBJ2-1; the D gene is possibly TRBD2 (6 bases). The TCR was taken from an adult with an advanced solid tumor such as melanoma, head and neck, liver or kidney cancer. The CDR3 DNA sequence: TGCGCCAGCAGTGAGTCGAGCGGGCTGTACAATGAGCAGTTCTTC. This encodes CASSESSGLYNEQFF.